A selection of T cell receptor beta chains follows, all from one sample in a study of lung T cells in sarcoidosis with Löfgren's syndrome. TCRdb ran MiXCR on the reads and lists one entry per CDR3 protein. The sample contains more than 50,000 distinct CDR3 sequences, less than 25% of which appear only once. What was sequenced was CD4+ T cells from PBMCs. All receptors come from a human donor with sarcoidosis (Löfgren's syndrome or another form), or a control subject (not recorded which). Each CDR3 is given with its conserved first and last residue. Each record gives: J gene, V gene, CDR3 length, CDR3 protein.

>TRBJ2-7|TRBV27|15
CATGPRAGAFYEQYF
>TRBJ1-2|TRBV20-1|14
CSARRGQGRSGYTF
>TRBJ2-3|TRBV7-2|15
CASSSGQGDTDTQYF
>TRBJ2-1|TRBV20-1|12
CSATPSSNEQFF
>TRBJ2-5|TRBV5-4|16
CASSSTISTSRETQYF
>TRBJ1-4|TRBV28|13
CASSVGLREKLFF
>TRBJ2-7|TRBV6-2/TRBV6-3|14
CASSLVGVIAEQYF
>TRBJ1-1|TRBV28|11
CASIQNTEAFF
>TRBJ2-3|TRBV7-2|15
CASSGYSGGQDTQYF
>TRBJ2-7|TRBV27|15
CASSSATISSYEQYF
>TRBJ2-7|TRBV7-2|14
CASSQRQRWAEQYF
>TRBJ1-2|TRBV2|15
CASRDPGQGGYGYTF
>TRBJ2-2|TRBV5-4|16
CASSSGTGANTGELFF
>TRBJ2-6|TRBV27|17
CASSWTSAFSGANVLTF
>TRBJ1-1|TRBV12-3/TRBV12-4|14
CASIRQGANTEAFF
>TRBJ2-7|TRBV27|14
CASRTGTSTYEQYF
>TRBJ1-6|TRBV18|17
CASSPPRIAGGYSPLHF
>TRBJ1-2|TRBV6-1|13
CASSPGQGWGYTF
>TRBJ2-2|TRBV7-9|12
CASSLTTGELFF
>TRBJ1-2|TRBV2|13
CASSPTANYGYTF
>TRBJ1-6|TRBV28|13
CATVRDPNSPLHF
>TRBJ2-6|TRBV5-1|15
CASSFGDSGANVLTF
>TRBJ1-4|TRBV10-1|13
CASSGDTNEKLFF
>TRBJ2-4|TRBV28|14
CAIQSTVAKNIQYF
>TRBJ1-1|TRBV27|17
CASSPISKGQENTEAFF
>TRBJ2-5|TRBV6-6|17
CASSYGGTSGSQETQYF
>TRBJ2-3|TRBV5-1|15
CASSTGQGVTDTLYF
>TRBJ2-1|TRBV6-1|14
CASRDSLGRNEQFF
>TRBJ1-2|TRBV19|13
CASSPGPNYGYTF
>TRBJ2-3|TRBV5-1|16
CASSSESQGPTDTQYF
>TRBJ2-7|TRBV18|12
CASSQQSYEQYF
>TRBJ1-1|TRBV30|13
CAWSARGPDEAFF
>TRBJ1-5|TRBV10-3|14
CAISGTGLTQPQHF
>TRBJ1-2|TRBV18|15
CASSPPGTGNYGYTF
>TRBJ1-1|TRBV27|15
CASSFIRGGNTEAFF
>TRBJ1-1|TRBV7-9|13
CASSPYSDTEAFF
>TRBJ2-6|TRBV7-6|13
CASSLGQANVLTF
>TRBJ1-1|TRBV27|15
CASSISFRGNTEAFF
>TRBJ2-7|TRBV6-1|12
CASSSPWYEQYF
>TRBJ2-7|TRBV20-1|13
CSATPGTTLEQYF
>TRBJ1-5|TRBV15|18
CATSSARTGGFGNQPQHF
>TRBJ2-1|TRBV7-2|13
CASRSSHYNEQFF
>TRBJ2-1|TRBV6-1|16
CASSLQVDFRRNEQFF
>TRBJ2-3|TRBV20-1|16
CSATTGLAGEADTQYF
>TRBJ2-3|TRBV29-1|12
CSVVSGTDTQYF
>TRBJ2-7|TRBV18|14
CASSTGTGLYEQYF
>TRBJ1-2|TRBV20-1|15
CSAGGREQPNYGYTF
>TRBJ1-1|TRBV11-2|13
CASSPRLDTEAFF
>TRBJ1-4|TRBV29-1|15
CSAVNTGSGDEKLFF
>TRBJ1-3|TRBV6-6|15
CASSYDRGRENTIYF
>TRBJ2-7|TRBV6-1|17
CATYAGTSVFSSYEQYF
>TRBJ2-1|TRBV20-1|14
CSAEEGLRYNEQFF
>TRBJ1-1|TRBV7-2|13
CASSPTGITEAFF
>TRBJ2-1|TRBV20-1|14
CSATARVQWNEQFF
>TRBJ2-7|TRBV9|15
CASSVDPGYAYEQYF
>TRBJ2-2|TRBV20-1|16
CSARAGKFANTGELFF
>TRBJ2-3|TRBV19|15
CASSAPGESTDTQYF
>TRBJ1-1|TRBV28|12
CASSRRYTEAFF
>TRBJ2-7|TRBV28|17
CASSPSPDRVSSYEQYF